Presented here are 19 T cell receptor beta chains from one specimen sequenced in a study of spatial heterogeneity in lung cancer (dated by TCRdb to the late 2010s). The time point label of this sample denotes: blood at routine non-recurrence follow-up after resection. Whole RNA extracted from tumor and nontumor lung tissue, or from cryopreserved PBMC samples, was used for TCR sequencing without cell sorting. Receptor libraries were prepared by 5' RACE. TCRdb records NextSeq 500 as the sequencer. TCRdb reworked the public reads: Q25 trimming with fastp, MiXCR clone assembly, productive beta chains retained. Each record represents a unique CDR3 protein, reported with the most common genes and DNA among its rows. The sample table shows around 30,000 distinct CDR3 sequences, and approximately 6% are seen once. More than 20% of the sample comes from the top ten. The specimen was PBMCs, collected at follow-up. These receptors were collected from a male donor with early-stage non-small cell lung cancer.

This clonotype appeared a few times. The chain combines TRBV6-5 with TRBJ2-1; D gene uncertain. The germline gives CDR1 MNHEY, CDR2 SVGAGI. This CDR3 is built from 13 residues. V dropped 6 bases and J dropped 15 bases, with 21 bases sitting between them. Here the CDR3 DNA reads TGTGCCAGCAGCCCCAAAAGAATCGTGGGATGGTTCTTC. Translating gives CASSPKRIVGWFF.

This clonotype appeared a single time. This chain uses TRBV21-1 with TRBJ1-1. TRBV21-1 is an annotated pseudogene. This CDR3 has 10 residues. The CDR3 DNA sequence: TGTGCCAGCAAAAATACTGAAGCTTTCTTT. It specifies CASKNTEAFF.

The rearrangement joins TRBV12-3 or TRBV12-4 to TRBJ2-3; tentatively, D is TRBD2 (6 bases). V shed 2 bases and J shed 5 bases, with 8 bases lying between them. The CDR3 extends over 13 amino acids. CDR3: CASSLRGRDTQYF. CDR3 sequence (DNA): TGTGCCAGCAGTTTACGGGGGAGAGATACGCAGTATTTT.

This clonotype came up many times. The rearrangement joins TRBV7-9 to TRBJ2-1; TRBD2 is a possible D gene (6 bases). Per the germline V gene, CDR1 is SEHNR and CDR2 is FQNEAQ (reference sequence). This CDR3 is built from 15 residues. V lost 6 bases, J lost 5 bases, and 17 bases lay in between. The CDR3 nucleotides are TGTGCCAGCAGACTTATCAGGCGGGGCAACAATGAGCAGTTCTTC. The encoded protein is CASRLIRRGNNEQFF.

In this sample, this clonotype turned up a few times. The rearrangement links TRBV9 to TRBJ1-2, with D unclear. Germline CDR1 and CDR2: SGDLS and YYNGEE. The V end lost 1 base, the J end lost 0 bases, and 13 bases lay between the germline ends. There are 16 residues in the CDR3. DNA for the CDR3: TGTGCCAGCAGCGTACAATCAGACCCACCTAACTATGGCTACACCTTC. It encodes CASSVQSDPPNYGYTF.

This clonotype was observed many times. The chain couples TRBV27 to TRBJ2-7; D is possibly TRBD1 or TRBD2 (5 bases each). The V gene's germline CDR1 is MNHEY and CDR2 SMNVEV (reference sequence). V lost 8 bases to trimming and J lost 4 bases, with 15 bases between them. This CDR3 has 13 residues. CDR3 residues: CASAPGPLYEQYV. In DNA, the CDR3 is TGTGCCAGCGCCCCGGGACCACTTTACGAGCAGTACGTC.

The gene calls are TRBV9 and TRBJ2-3; D is undetermined. The V gene's germline CDR1 is SGDLS and CDR2 YYNGEE. The V end lost 0 bases, the J end lost 2 bases, and 13 bases lay between the germline ends. There are 16 residues in the CDR3. Here the CDR3 reads CASSVGVTASTDTQYF. In DNA form, the CDR3 reads TGTGCCAGCAGCGTAGGGGTAACAGCCTCCACAGATACGCAGTATTTT.

V and J are TRBV6-6 and TRBJ1-3; D uncertain. In germline, CDR1 is MNHNY, CDR2 SVGAGI (reference sequence). The CDR3 is made up of 13 amino acids. V gave up 5 bases and J gave up 9 bases, with 14 bases separating them. The DNA of the CDR3 is TGTGCCAGCAGTCGAATGTCGGAAGTCACCATATATTTT. Residues: CASSRMSEVTIYF.

This clonotype was picked up many times. The chain has TRBV4-3 and TRBJ2-1; 10 bases fit TRBD2. The germline gives CDR1 LGHNA, CDR2 YSLEER. This CDR3 contains 15 residues. V shed 0 bases, J shed 7 bases, and the junction held 3 bases outside the gene matches. CDR3 loop: CASSQDRAGGNEQFF. CDR3 in DNA: TGCGCCAGCAGCCAAGATCGAGCGGGAGGGAATGAGCAGTTCTTC.

This clonotype came up many times. V gene TRBV7-3 combines with J gene TRBJ1-2; D ambiguous. V was shortened by 4 bases and J by 2 bases, with 8 bases between the two germline ends. CDR1 and CDR2 from the germline V gene are SGHTA and FQGTGA. The CDR3 consists of 13 residues. CDR3 sequence reads: CASSSGGNYGYTF. CDR3 DNA: TGTGCCAGCAGCTCCGGTGGGAACTATGGCTACACCTTC.

In DNA form, the CDR3 reads TGTGCCAGCAGCGCTTCTAGCGGGGTCAATGAGCAGTTCTTC. This translates into CASSASSGVNEQFF. The V and J genes are TRBV7-9 and TRBJ2-1; 9 nucleotides align to TRBD2. The CDR3 runs 14 residues. CDR1 and CDR2 (germline): SEHNR, FQNEAQ (reference sequence). V dropped 5 bases and J dropped 6; count of bases not matched to a gene: 5.

The chain uses TRBV6-2 or TRBV6-3 and TRBJ2-7, with 10 bases that match TRBD1. J gave up 1 base and V 2 bases, and 5 bases lay outside the gene matches. Germline V CDR1 and CDR2: MNHEY, SVGEGT. This CDR3 contains 16 residues. The CDR3 DNA reads as TGTGCCAGCAGTTACCCGACAGGGGGCGGTTCCTACGAGCAGTACTTC. Translated: CASSYPTGGGSYEQYF.

At least ten counts were recorded for this clonotype. DNA for the CDR3: TGTGCCAGCAGCCACAGAAGACAGAGATTCACAGATACGCAGTATTTT. It yields the protein CASSHRRQRFTDTQYF. The rearrangement links TRBV7-6 to TRBJ2-3; weak D call: TRBD1 (5 bases). V was trimmed by 5 bases and J by 2 bases, leaving 17 bases between them. Germline CDR1 reads SGHVS; CDR2 reads FNYEAQ. This CDR3 region has 16 residues.

This clonotype was picked up many times. V is TRBV27 and J is TRBJ2-1; 11 bases fit TRBD2. CDR3 length equals 16 residues. The germline gives CDR1 MNHEY, CDR2 SMNVEV (reference sequence). J lost 5 bases, V lost 0 bases, and 3 bases had no gene match. CDR3 in amino acids: CASSLSPGLADNEQFF. CDR3 bases: TGTGCCAGCAGTTTATCGCCGGGACTAGCGGACAATGAGCAGTTCTTC.

This clonotype came up many times. J is TRBJ1-1 and V is TRBV6-5; no firm D call. Trimming took off 5 bases at V and 2 bases at J, with 12 bases between the two ends. The CDR3 is 14 residues long. In germline, CDR1 is MNHEY, CDR2 SVGAGI. CDR3 sequence reads: CASSGRSSNTEAFF. DNA of the CDR3: TGTGCCAGCAGTGGCCGAAGCTCTAACACTGAAGCTTTCTTT.

This clonotype was observed at least ten times. This sequence joins TRBV20-1 and TRBJ2-7; D is uncertain. The CDR3 spans 13 residues. Trimming removed 5 bases from V and 2 bases from J, with 13 bases in between. Germline CDR1 and CDR2: DFQATT and SNEGSKA (reference sequence). Written as DNA, the CDR3 is TGCAGTGCTTCCGGCGGCAATACCTACGAGCAGTACTTC. It codes for CSASGGNTYEQYF.

This clonotype was counted at least ten times. V and J are TRBV5-1 and TRBJ2-7, with a possible D match to TRBD1 (5 bases). This CDR3 has 13 amino acids. V gave up 3 bases and J gave up 2 bases, with 9 bases separating them. Germline V gene lookup returns CDR1 SGHRS and CDR2 YFSETQ. CDR3 amino acids: CASSSDITYEQYF. The CDR3 coding sequence is TGCGCCAGCAGCTCGGACATAACCTACGAGCAGTACTTC.

This clonotype was detected many times. The chain carries TRBV27 and TRBJ1-1, with no clear D. This CDR3 contains 11 residues. The V and J ends lost 5 bases and 4 bases respectively, with 5 bases between them. Germline CDR1 is MNHEY and CDR2 is SMNVEV (reference sequence). The CDR3 DNA reads TGTGCCAGCAGTACTTTCACTGAAGCTTTCTTT. Translation gives CASSTFTEAFF.

At least ten counts were recorded for this clonotype. The CDR3 sequence is CASSPIGVSTDTQYF. In DNA form, the CDR3 reads TGTGCCAGCAGCCCCATCGGGGTAAGCACAGATACGCAGTATTTT. The genes are TRBV9 and TRBJ2-3; D might be TRBD2 (5 bases). With 4 bases removed from V and 0 bases from J, the gap between germline ends came to 12 bases. In germline, CDR1 is SGDLS, CDR2 YYNGEE. This CDR3 has 15 residues. The full variable domain, its missing parts supplied by reference TRBV9 and TRBJ2-3, is DSGVTQTPKHLITATGQRVTLRCSPRSGDLSVYWYQQSLDQGLQFLIQYYNGEERAKGNILERFSAQQFPDLHSELNLSSLELGDSALYFCASSPIGVSTDTQYFGPGTRLTVL.